In this sample, the clone carrying this T cell receptor (beta chain) turned up many times. As yet, its antigen is unknown. This sample is part of a study of response to subunit inactivated influenza vaccine. General study findings and limits: Seasonal influenza vaccination, on each occasion, was suggested by the authors to recruit few new T cells.

Each CDR3 protein gets one entry after TCRdb re-called the RT-PCR reads with MiXCR. The sample records approximately 730,000 distinct CDR3 sequences, around 14% being singletons. This CDR3 has 15 residues. V was shortened by 3 bases and J by 1 base, with 11 bases between the two germline ends. Germline V gives CDR1 SGHRS, CDR2 YFSETQ. This chain uses TRBV5-1 with TRBJ2-1, with D possibly TRBD1 on 6 matching bases. This sequence originates from a man aged 45-65 years who received an inactivated influenza vaccine. The sequencing here drew on PBMCs from blood, taken 14 days before vaccination. CDR3 DNA sequence: TGCGCCAGCAGCTCTGCAGGGGATTCCTACAATGAGCAGTTCTTC. It encodes CASSSAGDSYNEQFF.